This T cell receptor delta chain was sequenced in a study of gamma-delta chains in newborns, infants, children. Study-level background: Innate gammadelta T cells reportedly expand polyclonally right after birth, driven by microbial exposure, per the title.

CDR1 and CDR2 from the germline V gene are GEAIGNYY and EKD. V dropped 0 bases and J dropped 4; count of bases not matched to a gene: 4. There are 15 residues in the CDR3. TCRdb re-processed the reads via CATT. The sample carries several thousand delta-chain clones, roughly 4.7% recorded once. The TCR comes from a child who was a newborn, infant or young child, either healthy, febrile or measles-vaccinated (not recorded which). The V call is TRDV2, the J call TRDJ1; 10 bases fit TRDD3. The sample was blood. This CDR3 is CACDTWGILFDKLIF. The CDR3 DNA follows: TGTGCCTGTGACACCTGGGGGATACTATTCGATAAACTCATCTTT.